The TCR beta chain described here comes from a study of shared clonotypes between healthy human individuals. Germline V CDR1 and CDR2: SQVTM, ANQGSEA. The length of the CDR3 is 11 residues. V gave up 4 bases and J gave up 7 bases, with 10 bases separating them. Method: immunoSEQ multiplex PCR; TCRdb's copy keeps in-frame clones and lacks some. This sample has roughly 220,000 clones, with just over 65% found just once. The sequenced sample consisted of memory CD4+ T cells sorted from blood. Stated subset: CD45RA-negative fraction. This TCR was sampled from a man aged 25-40 years in good health. This sequence joins TRBV29-1 and TRBJ1-1; tentative D call: TRBD1 (5 bases). The CDR3 nucleotides read TGCAGCGTTGCTGACAGAAATGAAGCTTTCTTT. Amino acids: CSVADRNEAFF.